This T cell receptor beta chain was captured in a study of cytomegalovirus exposure and HLA in healthy donors. A remark on this clone: Its specificity is not known.

Use of 60 Vbeta and 13 Jbeta primers characterized the PCR. Some clones are missing from TCRdb's copy, which holds only in-frame ones; the method was immunoSEQ multiplex PCR. The sample has 150,000 to 200,000 clones, over 70% seen once. CDR3 size: 13 residues. V lost 6 bases to trimming and J lost 6 bases; unmatched junction nucleotides: 4. Per the germline V gene, CDR1 is MNHEY and CDR2 is SMNVEV (reference sequence). Whole-study results and caveats: In an earlier analysis, productive rearrangement rates for most beta V segments clustered near 87% or 30%. Across donors, presence/absence analyses took sequencing depth to be roughly uniform.

Specimen: PBMCs. This TCR was recovered from a young woman in good health and CMV-seropositive. The chain carries TRBV27 and TRBJ1-2; 10 bases line up with TRBD1. Here the CDR3 reads CASSKTGGDGYTF. The CDR3 DNA reads as TGTGCCAGCAGCAAGACAGGGGGCGATGGCTACACCTTC.